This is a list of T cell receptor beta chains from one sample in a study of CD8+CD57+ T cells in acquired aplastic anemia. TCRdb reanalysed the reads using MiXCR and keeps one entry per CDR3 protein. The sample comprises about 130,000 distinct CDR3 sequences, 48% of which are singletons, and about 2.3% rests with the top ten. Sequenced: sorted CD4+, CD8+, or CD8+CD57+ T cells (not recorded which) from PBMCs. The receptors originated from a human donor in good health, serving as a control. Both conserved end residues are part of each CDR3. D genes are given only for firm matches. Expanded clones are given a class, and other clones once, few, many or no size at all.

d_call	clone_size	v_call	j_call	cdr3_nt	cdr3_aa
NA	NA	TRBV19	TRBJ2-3	TGTGCCAGTAGTATAGGCCACACAGATACGCAGTATTTT	CASSIGHTDTQYF
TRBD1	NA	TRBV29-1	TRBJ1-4	TGCAGCGCACAGCCCATGAGGGGGCAGGGTAATGAAAAACTGTTTTTT	CSAQPMRGQGNEKLFF
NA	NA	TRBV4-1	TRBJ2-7	TGCGCCAGCAGCCAAACTGCGGGGGCTGGCGAGCAGTACTTC	CASSQTAGAGEQYF
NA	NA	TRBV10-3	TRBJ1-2	TGTGCCAACCGACCGGGAGTCGACGATGGCTACACCTTC	CANRPGVDDGYTF
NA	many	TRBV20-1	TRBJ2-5	TGCAGTGCTAAACACGCCGGCCGCGTCCCCAATTTCAGGGGTGGGGAGACCCAGTACTTC	CSAKHAGRVPNFRGGETQYF
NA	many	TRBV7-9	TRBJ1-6	TGTGCCAGCAGCTTGCGGTCGGTGGGTGAATCACCCCTCCACTTT	CASSLRSVGESPLHF
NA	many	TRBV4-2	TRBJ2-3	TGTGCCAGCAGCCAAGATGGTGTTAGGGAGGCAGATACGCAGTATTTT	CASSQDGVREADTQYF
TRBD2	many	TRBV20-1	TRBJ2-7	TGCAGTGCTAGCTTAGCGGGGGGCCTCTACGAGCAGTACTTC	CSASLAGGLYEQYF
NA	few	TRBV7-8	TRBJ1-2	TGTGCCAGCAGCTCAGGGTCCTATGGCTACACCTTC	CASSSGSYGYTF
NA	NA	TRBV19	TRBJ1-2	TGTGCCAGTAGTATGGGAGCGAAGGGCTACACCTTC	CASSMGAKGYTF
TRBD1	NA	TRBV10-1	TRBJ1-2	TGCGCCAGCAGTGAGTCCCGGACAGGGGACGTGCGCTATGGCTACACCTTC	CASSESRTGDVRYGYTF
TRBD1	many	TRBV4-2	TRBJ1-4	TGTGCCAGCAGCCGGGACAGGGACGTGGGTAATGAAAAACTGTTTTTT	CASSRDRDVGNEKLFF
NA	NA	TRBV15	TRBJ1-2	TGTGCCACCAGCAGCGGCTATGGCTACACCTTC	CATSSGYGYTF
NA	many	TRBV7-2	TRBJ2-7	TGTGCCAGCAGCTTGAGGGAGGCGTTACAGGGCCGAGCCTACGAGCAGTACTTC	CASSLREALQGRAYEQYF
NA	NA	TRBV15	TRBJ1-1	TGTGCCACCAGCAGCTACGGGACTGAAGCTTTCTTT	CATSSYGTEAFF
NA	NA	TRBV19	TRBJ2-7	TGTGCCAGTAGTTCGACAGGGGAGGGCGAGCAGTACTTC	CASSSTGEGEQYF
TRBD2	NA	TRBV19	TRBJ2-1	TGTGCCAGCAGCGTAGAGAGGACTAGCCCCTACAATGAGCAGTTCTTC	CASSVERTSPYNEQFF
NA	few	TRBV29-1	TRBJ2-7	TGCAGCGTTGAAGTTCGGGGGGCCTCCTACGAGCAGTACTTC	CSVEVRGASYEQYF
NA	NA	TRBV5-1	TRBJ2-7	TGCGCCAGCAGCAACCCGGGACACGATTACGAGCAGTACTTC	CASSNPGHDYEQYF
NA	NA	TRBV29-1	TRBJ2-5	TGCAGCGCCCCAGAATCCGCACTGAACTGGGAGGAGACCCAGTACTTC	CSAPESALNWEETQYF
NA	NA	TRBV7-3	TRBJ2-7	TGTGCCAGTGCCGTTGGGACGGACCGTCGCGAGCAGTACTTC	CASAVGTDRREQYF
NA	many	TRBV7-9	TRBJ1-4	TGTGCCAGCAGCCGTGGACTGCGGGAAAAACTGTTTTTT	CASSRGLREKLFF
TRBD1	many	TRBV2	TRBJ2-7	TGTGCCAGCAGTTCCACAGGGGACGAGCAGTACTTC	CASSSTGDEQYF
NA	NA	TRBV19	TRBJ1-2	TGTGCCAGTAGTAATACAGGGAATGGCTACACCTTC	CASSNTGNGYTF
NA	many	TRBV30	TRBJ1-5	TGTGCCTGGAGTGGGAAGACAGAGGTGTATCAGCCCCAGCATTTT	CAWSGKTEVYQPQHF
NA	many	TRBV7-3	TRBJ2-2	TGTGCCAGCAGCTTAATTCATCCCACCGGGGAGCTGTTTTTT	CASSLIHPTGELFF
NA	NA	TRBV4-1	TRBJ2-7	TGCGCCAGCAGCCAAACAGGGAGCTCCTACGAGCAGTACTTC	CASSQTGSSYEQYF
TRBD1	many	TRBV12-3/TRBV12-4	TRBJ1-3	TGTGCCAGCAGATTACAGGGGGCAAGGGGAAACACCATATATTTT	CASRLQGARGNTIYF
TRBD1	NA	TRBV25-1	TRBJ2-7	TGTGCCAGCAGCTTAACCCTGGGACAGGGGACCTACGAGCAGTACTTC	CASSLTLGQGTYEQYF
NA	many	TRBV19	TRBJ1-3	TGTGCCAGTAGTATGGGAAACAGGGACTCTGGAAACACCATATATTTT	CASSMGNRDSGNTIYF
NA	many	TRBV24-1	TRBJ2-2	TGTGCCACCAGTGATCCAGGTCCCGGGGAGCTGTTTTTT	CATSDPGPGELFF
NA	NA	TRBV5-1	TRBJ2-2	TGCCCCAGCAGCGTGGAAGGGGTGGCCGGGGAGCTGTTTTTT	CPSSVEGVAGELFF
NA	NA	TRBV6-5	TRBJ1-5	TGTGCCAGCAGTTACACCTCAGGGTTTAATCAGCCCCAGCATTTT	CASSYTSGFNQPQHF
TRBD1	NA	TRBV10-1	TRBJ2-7	TGCGCCAGCAGTGAGGACAGGGCAACCTACGAGCAGTACTTC	CASSEDRATYEQYF
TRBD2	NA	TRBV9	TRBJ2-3	TGTGCCAGCAGCGTAGGTCGCGGGAGGTCATCAGATACGCAGTATTTT	CASSVGRGRSSDTQYF